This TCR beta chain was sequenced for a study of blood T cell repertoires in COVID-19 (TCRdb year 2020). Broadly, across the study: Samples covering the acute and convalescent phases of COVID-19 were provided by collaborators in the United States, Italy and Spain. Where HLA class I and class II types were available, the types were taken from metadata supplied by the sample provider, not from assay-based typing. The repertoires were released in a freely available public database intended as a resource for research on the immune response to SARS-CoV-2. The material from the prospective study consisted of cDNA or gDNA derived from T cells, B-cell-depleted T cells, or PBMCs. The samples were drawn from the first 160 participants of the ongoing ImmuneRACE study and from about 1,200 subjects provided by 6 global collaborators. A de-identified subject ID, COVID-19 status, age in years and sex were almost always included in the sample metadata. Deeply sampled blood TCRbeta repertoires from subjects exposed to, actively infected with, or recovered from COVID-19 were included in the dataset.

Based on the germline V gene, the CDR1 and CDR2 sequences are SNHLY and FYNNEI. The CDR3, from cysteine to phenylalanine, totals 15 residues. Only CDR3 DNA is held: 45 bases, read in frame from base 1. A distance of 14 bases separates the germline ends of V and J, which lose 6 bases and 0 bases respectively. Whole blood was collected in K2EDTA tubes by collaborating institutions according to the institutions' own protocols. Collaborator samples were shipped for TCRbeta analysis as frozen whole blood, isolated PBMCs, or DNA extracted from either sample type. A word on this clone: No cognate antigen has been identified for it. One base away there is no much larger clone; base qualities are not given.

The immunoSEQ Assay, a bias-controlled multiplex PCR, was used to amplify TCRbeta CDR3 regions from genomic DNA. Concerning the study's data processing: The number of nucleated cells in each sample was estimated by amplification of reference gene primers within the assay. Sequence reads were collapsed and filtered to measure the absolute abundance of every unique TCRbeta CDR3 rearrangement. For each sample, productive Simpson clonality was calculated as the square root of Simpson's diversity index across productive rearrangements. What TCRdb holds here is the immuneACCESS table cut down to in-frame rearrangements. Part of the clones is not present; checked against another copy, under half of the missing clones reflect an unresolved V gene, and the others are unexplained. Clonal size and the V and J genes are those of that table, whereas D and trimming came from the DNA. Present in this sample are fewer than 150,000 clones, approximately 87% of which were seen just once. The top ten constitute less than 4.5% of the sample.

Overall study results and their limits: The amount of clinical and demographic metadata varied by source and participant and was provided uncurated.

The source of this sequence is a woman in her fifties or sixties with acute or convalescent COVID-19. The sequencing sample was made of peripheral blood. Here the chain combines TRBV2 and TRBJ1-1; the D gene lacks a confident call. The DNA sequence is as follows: TGTGCCAGCAGGGGAGGTCCAAGGTTGAACACTGAAGCTTTCTTT. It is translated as CASRGGPRLNTEAFF.